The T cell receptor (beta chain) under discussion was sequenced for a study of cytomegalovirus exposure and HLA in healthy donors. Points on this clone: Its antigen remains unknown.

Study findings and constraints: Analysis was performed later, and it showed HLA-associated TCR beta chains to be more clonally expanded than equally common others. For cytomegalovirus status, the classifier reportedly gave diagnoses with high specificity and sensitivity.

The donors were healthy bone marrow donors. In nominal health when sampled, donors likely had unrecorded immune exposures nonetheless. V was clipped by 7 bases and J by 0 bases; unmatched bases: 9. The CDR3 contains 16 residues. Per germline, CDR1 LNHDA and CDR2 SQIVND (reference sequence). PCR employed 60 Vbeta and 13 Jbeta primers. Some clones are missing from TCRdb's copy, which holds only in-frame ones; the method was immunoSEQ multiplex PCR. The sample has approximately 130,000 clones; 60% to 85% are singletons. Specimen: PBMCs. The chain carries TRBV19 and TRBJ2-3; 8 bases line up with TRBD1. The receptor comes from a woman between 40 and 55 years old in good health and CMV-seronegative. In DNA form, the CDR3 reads TGTGCCAGTACCCCCAGGGGGCCGACTAGCACAGATACGCAGTATTTT. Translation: CASTPRGPTSTDTQYF. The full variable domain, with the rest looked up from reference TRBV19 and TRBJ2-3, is DGGITQSPKYLFRKEGQNVTLSCEQNLNHDAMYWYRQDPGQGLRLIYYSQIVNDFQKGDIAEGYSVSREKKESFPLTVTSAQKNPTAFYLCASTPRGPTSTDTQYFGPGTRLTVL.